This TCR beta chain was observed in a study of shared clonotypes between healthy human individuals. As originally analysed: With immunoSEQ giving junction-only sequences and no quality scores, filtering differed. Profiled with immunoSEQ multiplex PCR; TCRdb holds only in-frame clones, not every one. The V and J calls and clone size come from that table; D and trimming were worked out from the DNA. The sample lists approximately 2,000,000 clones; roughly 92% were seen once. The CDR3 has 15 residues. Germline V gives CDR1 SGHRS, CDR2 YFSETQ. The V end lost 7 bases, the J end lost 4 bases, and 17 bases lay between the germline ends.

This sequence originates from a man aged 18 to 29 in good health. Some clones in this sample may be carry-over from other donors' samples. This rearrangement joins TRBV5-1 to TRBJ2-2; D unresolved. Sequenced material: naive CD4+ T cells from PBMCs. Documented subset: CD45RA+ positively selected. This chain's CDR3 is CASRVDPRGTGELFF. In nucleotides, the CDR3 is TGCGCCAGCCGGGTAGACCCCCGTGGCACCGGGGAGCTGTTTTTT.